This T cell receptor beta chain derives from a study of blood T cells in healthy people across ages. Across the whole study: Capture via template switching afforded approximately one barcoded beta molecule per two T cells. The study, taken as a whole, reports: With unsorted PBMCs, a conclusive comparison of naive versus antigen-experienced cells was not possible.

Notes on this clonotype: Its antigen is unknown. A read error may produce the germline difference seen at one junction end.

CDR1 is SGHAT and CDR2 is FQNNGV in the germline V gene. The CDR3 totals 15 residues. Per sample, a minimum of 6 million PBMCs were isolated. The authors ran a second PCR of roughly 7 to 11 cycles using a sample-barcoded 5' primer and a J-beta primer mix. TCRdb itself ran the 5' RACE reads through MiXCR, one entry per CDR3 protein. This table holds about 970,000 distinct CDR3 sequences, around 54% found once. The chain recombines TRBV11-2 with TRBJ2-7, with a tentative D call TRBD1 (6 bases). Source material: blood. The receptor comes from a woman between 55 and 75 years old in good health. The CDR3 bases are TGTGCCATCAGCTTGGCGGCAGGGGCTTCCTACGAGCAGTACTTC. Its protein product is CAISLAAGASYEQYF.